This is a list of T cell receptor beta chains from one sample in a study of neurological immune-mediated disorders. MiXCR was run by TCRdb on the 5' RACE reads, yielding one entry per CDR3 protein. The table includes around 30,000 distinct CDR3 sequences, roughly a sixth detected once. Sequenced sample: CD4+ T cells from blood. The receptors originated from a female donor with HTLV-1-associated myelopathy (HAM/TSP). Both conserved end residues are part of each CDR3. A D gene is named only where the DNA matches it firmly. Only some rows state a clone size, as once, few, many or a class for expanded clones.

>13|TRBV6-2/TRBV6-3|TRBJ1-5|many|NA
TGTGCCAGCAGTTGGGGGGCGAGGCAGCCCCAGCATTTT
CASSWGARQPQHF
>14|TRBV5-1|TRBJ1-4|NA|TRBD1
TGCGCCAGCAGCTCACAGGGGTCTGAGGAAAAACTGTTTTTT
CASSSQGSEEKLFF
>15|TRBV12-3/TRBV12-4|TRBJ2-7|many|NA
TGTGCCAGCAGTAACTTGGGGAAGGCCTCCTACGAGCAGTACTTC
CASSNLGKASYEQYF
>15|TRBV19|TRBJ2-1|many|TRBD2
TGTGCCAGTAGGGGTAGCGGGAGTCGCTACAATGAGCAGTTCTTC
CASRGSGSRYNEQFF
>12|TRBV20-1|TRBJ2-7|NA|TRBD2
TGCAGTGCGCGGGGGGGCGGGAATGAGCAGTACTTC
CSARGGGNEQYF
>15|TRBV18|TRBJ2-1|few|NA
TGTGCCAGCTCACCTAGCCTTAAGGGGTACAATGAGCAGTTCTTC
CASSPSLKGYNEQFF
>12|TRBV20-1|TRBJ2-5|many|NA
TGCAGTGCAGCCACAGGGCGGGAGACCCAGTACTTC
CSAATGRETQYF
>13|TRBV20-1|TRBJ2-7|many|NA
TGCAGTGCTATGGCGCCCCACTCCTACGAGCAGTACTTC
CSAMAPHSYEQYF
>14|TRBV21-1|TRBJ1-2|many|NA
TGTGCCAGCACCCAAACACGACTGCGCTATGGCTACACCTTC
CASTQTRLRYGYTF
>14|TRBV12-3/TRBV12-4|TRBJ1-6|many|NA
TGTGCCAGCAGTTATACAGTTTCGACTTCACCCCTCCACTTT
CASSYTVSTSPLHF
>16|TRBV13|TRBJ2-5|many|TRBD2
TGTGCCAGCAGCTTAGAAGCTAGCGGGAGGGGAGAGACCCAGTACTTC
CASSLEASGRGETQYF
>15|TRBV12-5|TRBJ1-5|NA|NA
TGTGCTAGTGGGGTGGGAGGGGCTGGGGGTCAGCCCCAGCATTTT
CASGVGGAGGQPQHF
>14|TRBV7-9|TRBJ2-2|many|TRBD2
TGTGCCAGCAGCTTACTAGCGGGAGTGGGGGAGCTGTTTTTT
CASSLLAGVGELFF
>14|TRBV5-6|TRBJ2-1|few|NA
TGTGCCAGCAGCTTGGACTCGGCGGGTCATGAGCAGTTCTTC
CASSLDSAGHEQFF
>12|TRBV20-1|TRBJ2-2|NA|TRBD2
TGCAGTGCCGCGGGAGGAACTTGGGAGCTGTTTTTT
CSAAGGTWELFF
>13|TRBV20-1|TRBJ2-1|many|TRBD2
TGCAGTACCGAGGGACTAGCGGGGAATGAGCAGTTCTTC
CSTEGLAGNEQFF
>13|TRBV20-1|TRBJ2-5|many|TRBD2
TGCAGTGCCACTAGCGGGGGCGAAGAGACCCAGTACTTC
CSATSGGEETQYF